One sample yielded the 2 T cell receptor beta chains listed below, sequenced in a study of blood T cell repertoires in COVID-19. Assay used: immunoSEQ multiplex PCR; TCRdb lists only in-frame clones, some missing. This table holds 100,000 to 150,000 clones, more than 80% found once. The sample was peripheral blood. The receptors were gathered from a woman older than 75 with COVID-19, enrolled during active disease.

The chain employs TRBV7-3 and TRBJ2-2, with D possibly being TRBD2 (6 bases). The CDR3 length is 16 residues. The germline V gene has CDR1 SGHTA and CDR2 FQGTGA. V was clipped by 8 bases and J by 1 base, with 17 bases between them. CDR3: CASSLMGGKNTGELFF. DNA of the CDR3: TGTGCCAGCTCCCTTATGGGGGGTAAGAACACCGGGGAGCTGTTTTTT.

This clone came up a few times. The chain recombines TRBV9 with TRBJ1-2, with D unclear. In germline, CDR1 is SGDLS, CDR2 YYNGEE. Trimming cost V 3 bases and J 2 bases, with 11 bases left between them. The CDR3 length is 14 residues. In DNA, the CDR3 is TGTGCCAGCAGCGCTGGACTGACCAACTATGGCTACACCTTC. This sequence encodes CASSAGLTNYGYTF.